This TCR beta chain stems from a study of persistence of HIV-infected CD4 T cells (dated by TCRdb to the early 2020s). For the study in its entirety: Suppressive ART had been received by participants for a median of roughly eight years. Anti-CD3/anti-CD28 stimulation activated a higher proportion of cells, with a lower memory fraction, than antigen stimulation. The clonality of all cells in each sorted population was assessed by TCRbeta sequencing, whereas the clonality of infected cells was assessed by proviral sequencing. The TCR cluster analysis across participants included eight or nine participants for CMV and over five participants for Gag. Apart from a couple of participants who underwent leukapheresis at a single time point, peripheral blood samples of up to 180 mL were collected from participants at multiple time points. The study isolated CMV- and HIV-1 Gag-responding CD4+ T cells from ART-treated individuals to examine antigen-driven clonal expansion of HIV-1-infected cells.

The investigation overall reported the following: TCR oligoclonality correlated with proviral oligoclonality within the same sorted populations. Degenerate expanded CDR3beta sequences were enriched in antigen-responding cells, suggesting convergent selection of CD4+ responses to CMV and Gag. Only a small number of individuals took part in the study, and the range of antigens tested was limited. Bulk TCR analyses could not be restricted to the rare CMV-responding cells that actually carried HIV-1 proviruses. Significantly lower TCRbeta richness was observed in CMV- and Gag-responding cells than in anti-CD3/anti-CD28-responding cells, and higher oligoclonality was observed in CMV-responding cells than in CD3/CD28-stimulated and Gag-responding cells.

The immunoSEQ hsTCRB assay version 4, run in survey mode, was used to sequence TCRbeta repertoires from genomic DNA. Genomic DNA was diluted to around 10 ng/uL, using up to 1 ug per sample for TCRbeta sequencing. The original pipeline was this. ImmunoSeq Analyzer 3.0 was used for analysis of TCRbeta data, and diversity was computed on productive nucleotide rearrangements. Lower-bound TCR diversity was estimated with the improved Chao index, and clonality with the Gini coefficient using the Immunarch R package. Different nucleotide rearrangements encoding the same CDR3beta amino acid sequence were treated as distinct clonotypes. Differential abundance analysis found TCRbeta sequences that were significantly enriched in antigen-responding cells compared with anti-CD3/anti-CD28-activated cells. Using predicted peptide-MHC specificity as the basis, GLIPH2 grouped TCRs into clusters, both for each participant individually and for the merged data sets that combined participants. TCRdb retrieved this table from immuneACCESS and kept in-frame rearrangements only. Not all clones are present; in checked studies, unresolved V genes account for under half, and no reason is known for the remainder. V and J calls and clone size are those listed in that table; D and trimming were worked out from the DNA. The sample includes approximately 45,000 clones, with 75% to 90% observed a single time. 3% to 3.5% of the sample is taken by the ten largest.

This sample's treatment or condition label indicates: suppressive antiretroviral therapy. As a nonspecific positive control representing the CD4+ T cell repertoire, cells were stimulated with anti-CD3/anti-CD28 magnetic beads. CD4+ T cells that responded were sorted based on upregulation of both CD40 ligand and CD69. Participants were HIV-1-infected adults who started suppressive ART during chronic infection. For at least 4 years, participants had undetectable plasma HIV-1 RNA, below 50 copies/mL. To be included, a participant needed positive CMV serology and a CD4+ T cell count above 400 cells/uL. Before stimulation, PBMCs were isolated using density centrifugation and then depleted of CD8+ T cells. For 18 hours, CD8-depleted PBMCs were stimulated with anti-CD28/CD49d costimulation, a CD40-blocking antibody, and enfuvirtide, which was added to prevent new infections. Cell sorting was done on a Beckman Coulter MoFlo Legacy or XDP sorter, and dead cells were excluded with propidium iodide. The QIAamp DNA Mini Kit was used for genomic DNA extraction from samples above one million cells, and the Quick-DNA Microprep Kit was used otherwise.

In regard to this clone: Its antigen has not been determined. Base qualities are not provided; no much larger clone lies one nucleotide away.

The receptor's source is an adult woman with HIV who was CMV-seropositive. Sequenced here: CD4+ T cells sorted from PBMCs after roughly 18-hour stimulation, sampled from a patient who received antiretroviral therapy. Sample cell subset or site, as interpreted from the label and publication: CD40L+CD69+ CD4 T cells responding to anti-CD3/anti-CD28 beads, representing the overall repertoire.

The nucleotide sequence reads as follows: TGTGCCAGCAGCCCTGGTGGTTCACCCCTCCACTTT. This encodes CASSPGGSPLHF. The chain uses TRBV11-3 and TRBJ1-6, with the D gene too uncertain to name. Trimming takes 5 bases from V and 9 bases from J, and the germline ends sit 8 bases apart. The CDR3 spans 12 residues, from the cysteine through the phenylalanine. The retained sequence is limited to the CDR3, 36 bases, with the frame set at the first base. Per the germline V gene, SGHNT is the CDR1 and YENEEA is the CDR2.